This is a list of T cell receptor beta chains from one sample in a study of OX40 agonist ivuxolimab in advanced cancers. Data came from immunoSEQ multiplex PCR; TCRdb stores just in-frame clones and leaves some out. The sample includes around 53,000 clones, just under 85% of them seen just once. Sequences were derived from CD4+ or CD8+ T cells sorted from blood, sampled in a trial of the OX40 agonist ivuxolimab. The receptors were gathered from an adult with an advanced solid tumor such as melanoma, head and neck, liver or kidney cancer. Each CDR3 is given with its conserved first and last residue. Each record gives: D gene, J gene, V gene, clone size, CDR3 protein, CDR3 DNA. D genes are given only for firm matches. Where a row states a size, it is once, few, many or the class of an expanded clone; other rows omit it.

D: NA; J: TRBJ2-5; V: TRBV18; size: NA; CDR3: CASSPTLETQYF; DNA: TGTGCCAGCTCACCAACCCTGGAGACCCAGTACTTC
D: NA; J: TRBJ2-6; V: TRBV5-1; size: NA; CDR3: CASSFMVSGANVLTF; DNA: TGCGCCAGCAGCTTCATGGTCTCTGGGGCCAACGTCCTGACTTTC
D: NA; J: TRBJ1-4; V: TRBV2; size: NA; CDR3: CASSEHGEKLFF; DNA: TGTGCCAGCAGTGAACATGGTGAAAAACTGTTTTTT
D: NA; J: TRBJ1-2; V: TRBV19; size: NA; CDR3: CASSYLSAGGYGYTF; DNA: TGTGCCAGTAGTTACCTAAGTGCGGGGGGCTATGGCTACACCTTC
D: TRBD2; J: TRBJ2-5; V: TRBV5-4; size: few; CDR3: CASSRGTSGTQQETQYF; DNA: TGTGCCAGCAGCAGAGGGACTAGCGGGACCCAACAAGAGACCCAGTACTTC
D: NA; J: TRBJ2-5; V: TRBV4-2; size: NA; CDR3: CASSRRGGETQYF; DNA: TGTGCCAGCAGCCGTCGGGGTGGAGAGACCCAGTACTTC
D: TRBD1; J: TRBJ1-6; V: TRBV7-2; size: NA; CDR3: CASSLARRQGSPLHF; DNA: TGTGCCAGCAGCTTAGCCCGAAGACAGGGGTCACCCCTCCACTTT
D: TRBD1; J: TRBJ2-7; V: TRBV7-9; size: NA; CDR3: CASSLGTGVDEQYF; DNA: TGTGCCAGCAGCTTAGGGACAGGGGTCGACGAGCAGTACTTC
D: NA; J: TRBJ1-2; V: TRBV7-9; size: NA; CDR3: CASSLGWQDYGYTF; DNA: TGTGCCAGCAGCTTAGGTTGGCAGGACTATGGCTACACCTTC
D: TRBD1; J: TRBJ2-7; V: TRBV5-1; size: NA; CDR3: CASSANRDRGYEQYF; DNA: TGCGCCAGCAGCGCTAACCGGGACAGGGGCTACGAGCAGTACTTC
D: NA; J: TRBJ2-7; V: TRBV7-3; size: NA; CDR3: CASSPGGRIYEQYF; DNA: TGTGCCAGCAGCCCGGGGGGCAGAATCTACGAGCAGTACTTC
D: TRBD2; J: TRBJ2-7; V: TRBV7-2; size: NA; CDR3: CASSLIGLAGLNEQYF; DNA: TGTGCCAGCAGCTTAATAGGACTAGCGGGGCTCAACGAGCAGTACTTC
D: NA; J: TRBJ2-1; V: TRBV7-2; size: few; CDR3: CASSLGKGYEQFF; DNA: TGTGCCAGCAGCTTAGGGAAGGGCTATGAGCAGTTCTTC
D: TRBD2; J: TRBJ2-3; V: TRBV30; size: NA; CDR3: CAWSRSSGRAGADTQYF; DNA: TGTGCCTGGAGTCGGTCTAGCGGGAGGGCCGGGGCAGATACGCAGTATTTT
D: TRBD2; J: TRBJ2-7; V: TRBV7-9; size: few; CDR3: CASSLVASGSDEQYF; DNA: TGTGCCAGCAGCTTAGTGGCTAGCGGGAGCGACGAGCAGTACTTC
D: TRBD2; J: TRBJ2-1; V: TRBV5-4; size: NA; CDR3: CASSLGLAGGDEQFF; DNA: TGTGCCAGCAGCCTGGGACTAGCGGGAGGCGATGAGCAGTTCTTC
D: NA; J: TRBJ1-2; V: TRBV19; size: NA; CDR3: CASSPYTGLAYGYTF; DNA: TGTGCCAGTAGTCCCTACACAGGGTTGGCCTATGGCTACACCTTC
D: NA; J: TRBJ1-6; V: TRBV14; size: NA; CDR3: CASSYGPGNSPLHF; DNA: TGTGCCAGCAGCTACGGACCAGGCAATTCACCCCTCCACTTT